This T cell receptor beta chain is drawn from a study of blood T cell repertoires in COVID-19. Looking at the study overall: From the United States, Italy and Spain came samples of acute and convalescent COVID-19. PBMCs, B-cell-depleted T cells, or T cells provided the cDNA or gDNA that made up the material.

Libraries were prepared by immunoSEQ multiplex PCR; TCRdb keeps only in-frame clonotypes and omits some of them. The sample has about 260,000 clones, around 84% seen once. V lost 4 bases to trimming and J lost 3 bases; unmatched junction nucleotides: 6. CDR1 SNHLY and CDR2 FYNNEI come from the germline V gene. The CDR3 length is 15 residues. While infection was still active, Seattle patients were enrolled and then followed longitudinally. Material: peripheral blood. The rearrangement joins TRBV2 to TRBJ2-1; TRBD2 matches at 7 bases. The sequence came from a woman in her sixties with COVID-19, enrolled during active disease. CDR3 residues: CASSGTSAYYNEQFF. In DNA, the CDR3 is TGTGCCAGCAGTGGTACTAGCGCATACTACAATGAGCAGTTCTTC.